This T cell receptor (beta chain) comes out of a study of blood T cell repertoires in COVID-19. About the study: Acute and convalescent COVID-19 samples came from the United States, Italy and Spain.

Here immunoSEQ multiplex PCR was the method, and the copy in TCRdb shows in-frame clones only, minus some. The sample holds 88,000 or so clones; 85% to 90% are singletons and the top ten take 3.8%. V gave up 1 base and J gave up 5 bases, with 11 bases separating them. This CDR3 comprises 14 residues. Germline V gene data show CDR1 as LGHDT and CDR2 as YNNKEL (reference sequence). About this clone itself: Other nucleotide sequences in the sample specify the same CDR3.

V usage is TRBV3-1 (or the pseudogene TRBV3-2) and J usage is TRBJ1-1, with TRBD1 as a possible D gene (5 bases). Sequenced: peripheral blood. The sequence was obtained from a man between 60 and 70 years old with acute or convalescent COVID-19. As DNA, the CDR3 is TGTGCCAGCAGCCAAGTTGGGGGGTTGACTGAAGCTTTCTTT. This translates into CASSQVGGLTEAFF.